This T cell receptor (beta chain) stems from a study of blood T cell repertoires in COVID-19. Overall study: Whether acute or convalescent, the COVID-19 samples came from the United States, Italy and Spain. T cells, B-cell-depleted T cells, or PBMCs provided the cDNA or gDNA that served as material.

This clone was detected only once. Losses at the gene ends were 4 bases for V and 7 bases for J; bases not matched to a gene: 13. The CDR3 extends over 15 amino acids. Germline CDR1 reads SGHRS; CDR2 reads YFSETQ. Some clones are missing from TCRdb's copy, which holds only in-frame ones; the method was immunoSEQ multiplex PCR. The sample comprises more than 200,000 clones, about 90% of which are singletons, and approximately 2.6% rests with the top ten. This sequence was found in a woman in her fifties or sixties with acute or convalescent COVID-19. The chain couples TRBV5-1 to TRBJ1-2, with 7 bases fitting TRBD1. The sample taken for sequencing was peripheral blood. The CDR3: CASSSGTASLSGYTF. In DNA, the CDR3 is TGCGCCAGCAGCAGTGGGACAGCCAGCTTGAGTGGCTACACCTTC.